Listed here are 23 T cell receptor beta chains from one sample, sequenced in a study of cytomegalovirus exposure and HLA in healthy donors. The PCR ran on 60 Vbeta and 13 Jbeta primers. Assay: immunoSEQ multiplex PCR; the TCRdb copy retains only in-frame clones and omits some. The repertoire consists of some 20,000 clones, with roughly 70% occurring once and the leading ten covering about 4%. The material sequenced was PBMCs. The receptors shown here come from a man in his late teens or twenties in good health and CMV-seronegative.

This rearrangement joins TRBV30 to TRBJ1-4; 7 positions match TRBD1. The CDR3 has 16 residues. The junction had 11 bases not matched to a gene; V was cut back by 3 bases and J by 4 bases. Germline V lookup: CDR1 GTSNPN, CDR2 SVGIG (reference sequence). For the CDR3, the DNA is TGTGCCTGGAGCGCACCCGGAAGGGGGCATAATGAAAAACTGTTTTTT. It specifies CAWSAPGRGHNEKLFF.

The rearrangement joins TRBV30 to TRBJ2-3; 9 bases agree with TRBD2. Germline lookup yields CDR1 GTSNPN and CDR2 SVGIG (reference sequence). The CDR3 is 13 amino acids. V was pared by 4 bases and J by 4 bases, with 3 bases of the junction left unmatched. CDR3 loop: CAWTKREADTQYF. CDR3 nucleotide sequence: TGTGCCTGGACGAAGCGGGAGGCAGATACGCAGTATTTT.

In nucleotides, the CDR3 is TGCAGCGCGTCACAGGGCTCTGGGGCCAACGTCCTGACTTTC. Its protein is CSASQGSGANVLTF. The V call is TRBV29-1, the J call TRBJ2-6, with D possibly matching TRBD1 (6 bases). Trimming removed 7 bases at V and 0 bases at J, with 10 bases between. Germline V gene sequence: CDR1 SQVTM, CDR2 ANQGSEA. This CDR3 region has 14 residues.

This clone has just a few counts. The chain combines TRBV5-1 with TRBJ1-2; D not certain. Germline CDR1 is SGHRS and CDR2 is YFSETQ. V was pared by 5 bases and J by 5 bases, with 25 bases between. CDR3 length: 17 residues. Here the CDR3 DNA reads TGCGCCAGCAGGCCGCCTGTTACCGAGCCGTCGACTTATGGCTACACCTTC. It encodes CASRPPVTEPSTYGYTF. Combining the CDR3 with reference TRBV5-1 and TRBJ1-2 gives the whole variable domain KAGVTQTPRYLIKTRGQQVTLSCSPISGHRSVSWYQQTPGQGLQFLFEYFSETQRNKGNFPGRFSGRQFSNSRSEMNVSTLELGDSALYLCASRPPVTEPSTYGYTFGSGTRLTVV.

This rearrangement joins TRBV5-1 to TRBJ1-1; no definite D call. V was clipped by 6 bases and J by 0 bases, with 9 bases between them. This CDR3 contains 13 residues. Germline loops: CDR1 SGHRS, CDR2 YFSETQ. CDR3 sequence: CASTPSMNTEAFF. CDR3 in DNA: TGCGCCAGCACCCCTTCTATGAACACTGAAGCTTTCTTT.

This sequence joins TRBV30 and TRBJ1-4; tentative D call: TRBD1 (6 bases). The CDR3 covers 14 residues. V was cut by 2 bases and J by 4 bases, with 11 bases left in between. The germline V gene has CDR1 GTSNPN and CDR2 SVGIG (reference sequence). CDR3 coding DNA: TGTGCCTGGAGTACTGACAGGCTTAATGAAAAACTGTTTTTT. Protein product: CAWSTDRLNEKLFF.

This clone has just one count. One end of the junction is discordant with germline, which a read error may explain. This sequence joins TRBV29-1 and TRBJ2-7; 8 bases line up with TRBD1. In germline, CDR1 is SQVTM, CDR2 ANQGSEA. This CDR3 region has 14 residues. CDR3 in DNA: TGCAGCATTGATTCCGGGACAGGCACTTACGAGCAGTACTTC. The encoded protein is CSIDSGTGTYEQYF.

This clone showed up just once. The genes are TRBV6-5 and TRBJ1-5, with 8 bases that match TRBD1. V shed 6 bases and J 4 bases; nucleotides not matched to a gene: 8. This CDR3 region has 15 residues. The germline V gene has CDR1 MNHEY and CDR2 SVGAGI. DNA for the CDR3: TGTGCCAGCAGGGCGGACAGGGTAGGGAATCAGCCCCAGCATTTT. Its translation: CASRADRVGNQPQHF.

DNA for the CDR3: TGCAGCGTTGGGGACAGTCAGCGGCAGCCCCAGCATTTT. It encodes CSVGDSQRQPQHF. The chain joins TRBV29-1 to TRBJ1-5, with 7 bases matching TRBD1. CDR3 size: 13 residues. V lost 4 bases to trimming and J lost 7 bases; unmatched junction nucleotides: 7. Germline CDR1 and CDR2: SQVTM and ANQGSEA.

The gene calls are TRBV30 and TRBJ2-7, with 8 bases aligning to TRBD1. The CDR3 has 14 residues. With V trimmed by 0 bases and J by 6 bases, 7 bases remained unmatched. The germline gives CDR1 GTSNPN, CDR2 SVGIG (reference sequence). The DNA of the CDR3 is TGTGCCTGGAGTGTTGACAGGGGTATTCCCGAGCAGTACTTC. Amino acid sequence: CAWSVDRGIPEQYF.

This clone came up a few times. The chain combines TRBV15 with TRBJ1-1; tentative D call: TRBD1 (5 bases). Between the trimmed V and J ends, which lost 3 bases and 2 bases, there was a span of 13 bases. The CDR3 contains 15 residues. From germline, CDR1 is LNHNV and CDR2 YYDKDF (reference sequence). The chain's CDR3 is CATSSPRDGNTEAFF. The CDR3 nucleotides are TGTGCCACCAGCAGCCCGCGGGACGGTAACACTGAAGCTTTCTTT.

The count of this clone is one. The rearrangement joins TRBV29-1 to TRBJ2-3, with 11 bases fitting TRBD1. V lost 6 bases, J lost 4 bases, and 3 bases stayed unmatched. Germline V gives CDR1 SQVTM, CDR2 ANQGSEA. The CDR3 is 13 residues long. The CDR3 DNA is TGCAGCGTAGGGACAGGGGGAGCAGATACGCAGTATTTT. It codes for CSVGTGGADTQYF.

CDR3 sequence reads: CASSYMGAGGQSQYF. Here the CDR3 DNA reads TGTGCCAGCAGCTATATGGGGGCTGGGGGTCAGTCGCAGTATTTT. The chain recombines TRBV7-3 with TRBJ2-3; perhaps TRBD1 as D (6 bases). V was trimmed by 4 bases and J by 10 bases, leaving 21 bases between them. Germline loops: CDR1 SGHTA, CDR2 FQGTGA. The CDR3 spans 15 residues.

V and J are TRBV30 and TRBJ1-6, with D unclear. Per the germline V gene, CDR1 is GTSNPN and CDR2 is SVGIG (reference sequence). There are 15 residues in the CDR3. The V end was cut by 3 bases, the J end by 0 bases, with 9 bases between. CDR3 sequence (DNA): TGTGCCTGGAGCGCTGTTAGCTCCTATAATTCACCCCTCCACTTT. As protein: CAWSAVSSYNSPLHF.

The V call is TRBV30, the J call TRBJ1-2, with a tentative D call TRBD1 (6 bases). In germline, CDR1 is GTSNPN, CDR2 SVGIG (reference sequence). V lost 0 bases and J lost 4, with 12 bases in between. The CDR3 is made up of 14 amino acids. This CDR3 is CAWSVQGLSYGYTF. CDR3 nucleotide sequence: TGTGCCTGGAGTGTTCAGGGGTTATCCTATGGCTACACCTTC.

The chain employs TRBV7-2 and TRBJ1-2, with 7 bases lining up with TRBD1. The germline CDR1 and CDR2 sequences are SGHTA and FQGNSA. The CDR3 runs to 14 residues. After removal of 5 bases from V and 5 bases from J, the junction contained 8 bases not matched to a gene. The CDR3 loop reads CASSAHSGGYGYTF. The CDR3 nucleotides are TGTGCCAGCAGCGCCCACTCAGGGGGGTATGGCTACACCTTC. The full variable domain, its missing parts supplied by reference TRBV7-2 and TRBJ1-2, is GAGVSQSPSNKVTEKGKDVELRCDPISGHTALYWYRQSLGQGLEFLIYFQGNSAPDKSGLPSDRFSAERTGGSVSTLTIQRTQQEDSAVYLCASSAHSGGYGYTFGSGTRLTVV.

The V gene is TRBV29-1, the J gene TRBJ2-3; D may be TRBD1 (6 bases). V was cut by 3 bases and J by 3 bases, with 10 bases left in between. The length of the CDR3 is 13 residues. The germline V gene has CDR1 SQVTM and CDR2 ANQGSEA. The CDR3 region is CSVDQQGTDTQYF. For the CDR3, the DNA is TGCAGCGTTGACCAACAGGGAACAGATACGCAGTATTTT.

The chain employs TRBV30 and TRBJ2-1; 9 nucleotides agree with TRBD1. CDR3 length: 14 residues. Per germline, CDR1 GTSNPN and CDR2 SVGIG (reference sequence). The trim removed 4 bases at V and 0 bases at J, leaving 1 base unmatched. In DNA form, the CDR3 reads TGTGCCTGGAACAGGGGGCCCTCCTACAATGAGCAGTTCTTC. It codes for CAWNRGPSYNEQFF.

The chain recombines TRBV30 with TRBJ1-3; D may be TRBD1 (6 bases). V dropped 5 bases and J dropped 4 bases, with 6 bases sitting between them. This CDR3 is 11 amino acids long. The V gene's germline CDR1 is GTSNPN and CDR2 SVGIG (reference sequence). As DNA, the CDR3 is TGTGCCTGGGACAGGGGAAACACCATATATTTT. Translated, it gives CAWDRGNTIYF.

This chain uses TRBV2 with TRBJ1-2; D is unresolved. From germline, CDR1 is SNHLY and CDR2 FYNNEI. V was pared by 7 bases and J by 6 bases, with 15 bases between. The CDR3 is made up of 13 amino acids. The CDR3, as DNA: TGTGCCAGCACCCAGGTAGAGGGTAATGGCTACACCTTC. Its protein is CASTQVEGNGYTF.

The CDR3 spells CAWGAGAGELFF. CDR3 sequence (DNA): TGTGCCTGGGGGGCGGGGGCCGGGGAGCTGTTTTTT. V usage is TRBV30 and J usage is TRBJ2-2; 7 nucleotides align to TRBD2. This CDR3 has 12 amino acids. CDR1 is GTSNPN and CDR2 is SVGIG in the germline V gene (reference sequence). J gave up 6 bases and V 5 bases, and 3 bases lay outside the gene matches.

This clone came up a few times. V gene TRBV30 combines with J gene TRBJ2-1; possibly TRBD1 for D (5 bases). The CDR3 runs to 13 residues. The germline V gene has CDR1 GTSNPN and CDR2 SVGIG (reference sequence). Between the trimmed V and J ends, which lost 2 bases and 4 bases, there was a span of 9 bases. CDR3 sequence: CAWSRQRYNEQFF. CDR3 nucleotide sequence: TGTGCCTGGAGTAGACAGAGATACAATGAGCAGTTCTTC. Full variable domain (remainder filled in from reference TRBV30 and TRBJ2-1): SQTIHQWPATLVQPVGSPLSLECTVEGTSNPNLYWYRQAAGRGLQLLFYSVGIGQISSEVPQNLSASRPQDRQFILSSKKLLLSDSGFYLCAWSRQRYNEQFFGPGTRLTVL.

CDR3 residues: CASSEATNQETQYF. CDR3 DNA sequence: TGTGCCAGCAGTGAAGCGACAAACCAAGAGACCCAGTACTTC. V and J are TRBV25-1 and TRBJ2-5; no definite D call. The length of the CDR3 is 14 residues. Germline V gene lookup returns CDR1 MGHDK and CDR2 SYGVNS. Trimming stripped 2 bases from V and 0 bases from J, with 7 bases between. The whole variable domain, remainder taken from reference TRBV25-1 and TRBJ2-5, is EADIYQTPRYLVIGTGKKITLECSQTMGHDKMYWYQQDPGMELHLIHYSYGVNSTEKGDLSSESTVSRIRTEHFPLTLESARPSHTSQYLCASSEATNQETQYFGPGTRLLVL.